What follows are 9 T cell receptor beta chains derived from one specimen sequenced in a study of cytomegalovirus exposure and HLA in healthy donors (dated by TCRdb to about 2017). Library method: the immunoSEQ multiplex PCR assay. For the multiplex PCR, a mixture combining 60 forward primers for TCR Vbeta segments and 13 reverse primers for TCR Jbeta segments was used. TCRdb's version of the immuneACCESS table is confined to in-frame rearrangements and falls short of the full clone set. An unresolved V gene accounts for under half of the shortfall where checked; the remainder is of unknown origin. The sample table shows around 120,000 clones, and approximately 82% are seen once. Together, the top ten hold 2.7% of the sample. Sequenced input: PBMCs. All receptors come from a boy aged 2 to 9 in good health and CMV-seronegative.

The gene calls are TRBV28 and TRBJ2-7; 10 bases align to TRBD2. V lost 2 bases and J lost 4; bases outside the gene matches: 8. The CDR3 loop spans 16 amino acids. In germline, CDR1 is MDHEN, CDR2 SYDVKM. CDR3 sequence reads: CASSLGPSSGRYEQYV. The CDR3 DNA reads TGTGCCAGCAGTTTAGGACCCTCTAGCGGGAGATACGAGCAGTACGTC.

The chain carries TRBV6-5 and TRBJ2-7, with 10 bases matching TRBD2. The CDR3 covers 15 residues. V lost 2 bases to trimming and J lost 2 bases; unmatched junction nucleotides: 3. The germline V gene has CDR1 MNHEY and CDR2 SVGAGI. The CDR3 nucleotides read TGTGCCAGCAGTTACGGGACTAGCGTAACCTACGAGCAGTACGTC. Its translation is CASSYGTSVTYEQYV.

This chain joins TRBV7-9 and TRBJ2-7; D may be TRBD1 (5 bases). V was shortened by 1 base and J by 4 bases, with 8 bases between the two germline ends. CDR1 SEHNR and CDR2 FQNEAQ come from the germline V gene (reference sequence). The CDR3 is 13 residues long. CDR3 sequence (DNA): TGTGCCAGCAGCTTAGAGGGGCTATACGAGCAGTACGTC. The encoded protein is CASSLEGLYEQYV.

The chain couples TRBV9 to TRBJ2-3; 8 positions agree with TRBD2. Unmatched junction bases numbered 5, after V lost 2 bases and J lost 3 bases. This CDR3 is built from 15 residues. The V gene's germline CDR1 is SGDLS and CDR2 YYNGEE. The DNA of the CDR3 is TGTGCCAGCAGCGTTGGCGGGGGGTGGACAGATACGCAGTATTTT. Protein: CASSVGGGWTDTQYF.

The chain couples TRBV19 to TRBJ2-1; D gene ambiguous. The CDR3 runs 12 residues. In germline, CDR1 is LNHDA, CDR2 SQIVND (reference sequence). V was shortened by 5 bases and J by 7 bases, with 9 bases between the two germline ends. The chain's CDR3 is CASSSRRNEQFF. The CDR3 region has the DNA TGTGCCAGTAGTTCCCGCAGGAATGAGCAGTTCTTC.

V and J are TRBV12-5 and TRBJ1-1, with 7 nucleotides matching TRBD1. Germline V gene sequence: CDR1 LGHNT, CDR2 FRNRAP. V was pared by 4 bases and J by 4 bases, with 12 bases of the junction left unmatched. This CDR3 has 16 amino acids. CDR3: CASGSGQAVKGTEAFF. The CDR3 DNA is TGTGCTAGTGGTTCTGGACAGGCCGTCAAAGGCACTGAAGCTTTCTTT.

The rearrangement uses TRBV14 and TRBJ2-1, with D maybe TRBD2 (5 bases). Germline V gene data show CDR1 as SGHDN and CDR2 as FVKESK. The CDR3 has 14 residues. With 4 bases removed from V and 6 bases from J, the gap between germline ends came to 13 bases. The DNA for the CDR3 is TGTGCCAGCAGCCCCGGACTGAATTCCAATGAGCAGTTCTTC. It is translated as CASSPGLNSNEQFF.

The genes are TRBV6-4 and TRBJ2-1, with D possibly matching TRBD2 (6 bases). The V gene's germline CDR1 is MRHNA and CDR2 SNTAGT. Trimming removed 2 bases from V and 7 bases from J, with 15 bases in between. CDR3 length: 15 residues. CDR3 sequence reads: CASSDVPSASNEQFF. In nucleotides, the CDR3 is TGTGCCAGCAGTGACGTGCCTAGCGCGTCTAATGAGCAGTTCTTC.

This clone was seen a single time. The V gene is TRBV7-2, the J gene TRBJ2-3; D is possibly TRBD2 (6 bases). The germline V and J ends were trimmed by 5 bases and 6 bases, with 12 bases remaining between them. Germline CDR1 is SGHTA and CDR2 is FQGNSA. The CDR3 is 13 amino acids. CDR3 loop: CASSPLAGDTQYF. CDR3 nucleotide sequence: TGTGCCAGCAGCCCCCTCGCGGGGGATACGCAGTATTTT.